Shown below are 23 T cell receptor beta chains from a single sample sequenced in a study of Ad26.COV2.S vaccination and SARS-CoV-2 variants. The sample's treatment: roughly 19 received Ad26.COV2.S at low or high dose, single or two shots; about 5 received placebo; per-sample allocation not given. Samples were taken on day 63 after the first vaccine or placebo injection. The method was immunoSEQ multiplex PCR; TCRdb's version includes in-frame clones alone and lacks a portion of them. Of more than 350,000 clones in the sample, 80% to 95% were seen once. The sample in question was peripheral blood, obtained in a trial of Ad26.COV2.S vaccine versus placebo. Source of these receptors: a person between 18 and 65 years old who received the Ad26.COV2.S COVID-19 vaccine or a placebo.

V usage is TRBV24-1 and J usage is TRBJ2-3; TRBD2 aligns across 9 bases. The CDR3 sequence is 14 residues long. Germline values: CDR1 KGHDR, CDR2 SFDVKD. Trimming cost V 9 bases and J 4 bases; bases outside gene matches: 7. CDR3 nucleotide sequence: TGTGCCACCGGGAAGCGGGAGGAACCAGATACGCAGTATTTT. Translated, it gives CATGKREEPDTQYF.

The V and J genes are TRBV6-5 and TRBJ2-5; 10 nucleotides agree with TRBD2. V trimming: 7 bases; J trimming: 1 base; junction bases outside the gene matches: 3. The CDR3 extends over 14 amino acids. Germline-derived CDR1 and CDR2 are MNHEY and SVGAGI. CDR3 protein: CASKPSGGQETQYF. The CDR3 DNA reads as TGTGCCAGCAAGCCTAGCGGGGGCCAAGAGACCCAGTACTTC.

The CDR3 region has the DNA TGTGCCATCAGTGGTACTAGCGGGAGGGCCTCAGATACGCAGTATTTT. It encodes CAISGTSGRASDTQYF. This chain joins TRBV10-3 and TRBJ2-3, with 13 positions matching TRBD2. This CDR3 is built from 16 residues. V shed 4 bases, J shed 4 bases, and the junction held 5 bases outside the gene matches. Germline assignment: CDR1 ENHRY and CDR2 SYGVKD.

The chain employs TRBV19 and TRBJ1-2; D is uncertain. V gave up 7 bases and J gave up 4 bases, with 10 bases separating them. This CDR3 has 12 residues. Germline V gene sequence: CDR1 LNHDA, CDR2 SQIVND (reference sequence). The DNA for the CDR3 is TGTGCCAGTAACTCAAGAAGCTATGGCTACACCTTC. Amino acid sequence: CASNSRSYGYTF.

The CDR3 bases are TGTGCTAGTGGTTTCGCAGACCCTTCCTACGAGCAGTACTTC. It encodes CASGFADPSYEQYF. V is TRBV12-5 and J is TRBJ2-7; D uncertain. With 3 bases removed from V and 1 base from J, the gap between germline ends came to 10 bases. The V gene's germline CDR1 is LGHNT and CDR2 FRNRAP. The CDR3 has 14 amino acids.

The V gene is TRBV7-2, the J gene TRBJ2-1; perhaps TRBD1 as D (6 bases). This CDR3 is built from 16 residues. Trimming pared 3 bases from V and 0 bases from J, leaving 12 bases between. CDR1 is SGHTA, CDR2 FQGNSA, per germline. CDR3 nucleotides: TGTGCCAGCAGCTTCTGGGGGACAAACTCCTACAATGAGCAGTTCTTC. This gives the protein CASSFWGTNSYNEQFF.

The chain carries TRBV20-1 and TRBJ2-2; no firm D call. V was pared by 3 bases and J by 0 bases, with 5 bases between. CDR3 length equals 13 residues. The germline gives CDR1 DFQATT, CDR2 SNEGSKA (reference sequence). CDR3 amino acids: CSASDANTGELFF. CDR3 DNA sequence: TGCAGTGCTAGTGACGCGAACACCGGGGAGCTGTTTTTT.

Note on this clone: Other DNA sequences within the sample encode an identical CDR3. The chain recombines TRBV9 with TRBJ2-7; D call uncertain. Per the germline V gene, CDR1 is SGDLS and CDR2 is YYNGEE. The CDR3 spans 14 residues. Between the trimmed V and J ends, which lost 0 bases and 0 bases, there was a span of 7 bases. In DNA form, the CDR3 reads TGTGCCAGCAGCGTAGGTACAGCCTCCTACGAGCAGTACTTC. As protein: CASSVGTASYEQYF.

The chain is built from TRBV28 and TRBJ2-3, with TRBD2 matching 8 bases. The trim removed 7 bases at V and 1 base at J, leaving 4 bases unmatched. In germline, CDR1 is MDHEN, CDR2 SYDVKM. The CDR3 covers 14 residues. The CDR3 DNA reads TGTGCCAGCACCCACGGGGGGGGCACAGATACGCAGTATTTT. Translating it yields CASTHGGGTDTQYF.

The chain joins TRBV7-6 to TRBJ2-1; 9 positions agree with TRBD2. The CDR3 totals 14 residues. J gave up 6 bases and V 8 bases, and 8 bases lay outside the gene matches. CDR1 is SGHVS and CDR2 is FNYEAQ in the germline V gene. CDR3 region: CASGRAGGLNEQFF. CDR3 sequence (DNA): TGTGCCAGCGGTAGGGCGGGAGGGCTCAATGAGCAGTTCTTC.

J is TRBJ2-7 and V is TRBV3-1 (or the pseudogene TRBV3-2), with D perhaps TRBD2 (5 bases). Trimming took 4 bases from V and 4 from J, leaving 14 bases between them. CDR1 and CDR2 (germline): LGHDT, YNNKEL (reference sequence). CDR3 size: 14 residues. CDR3: CASSPLKGEYEQYF. The CDR3 DNA reads as TGTGCCAGCAGCCCCTTGAAGGGAGAGTACGAGCAGTACTTC.

CDR3 sequence: CASSRDPTDGYTF. The CDR3 coding sequence is TGTGCCAGCAGTCGGGACCCGACGGATGGCTACACCTTC. The chain recombines TRBV12-3 or TRBV12-4 with TRBJ1-2, with a weak D call TRBD1 (5 bases). The CDR3 has 13 residues. V was cut by 5 bases and J by 6 bases, with 13 bases left in between.

This clone has just one count. V usage is TRBV4-1 and J usage is TRBJ2-3; 8 bases are a match to TRBD2. J was trimmed by 7 bases and V by 0 bases; bases with no gene match: 6. Per the germline V gene, CDR1 is MGHRA and CDR2 is YSYEKL. The CDR3 is made up of 15 amino acids. The DNA of the CDR3 is TGCGCCAGCAGCCAAGAACCGGGACTAGTAAATACGCAGTATTTT. Amino acid sequence: CASSQEPGLVNTQYF.

The rearrangement joins TRBV24-1 to TRBJ2-3, with TRBD2 identical over 11 bases. The CDR3 runs to 19 residues. Germline CDR1 KGHDR, CDR2 SFDVKD. The V segment lost 4 bases and the J segment 2 bases; nucleotides outside the gene matches: 13. In nucleotides, the CDR3 is TGTGCCACCAGTGAAGCCCTCGGGGGACTAGCGGAGCACACAGATACGCAGTATTTT. Residues: CATSEALGGLAEHTDTQYF.

The genes are TRBV18 and TRBJ2-7; TRBD2 might be the D (6 bases). Trimming pared 3 bases from V and 4 bases from J, leaving 19 bases between. This CDR3 contains 16 residues. Germline loops: CDR1 KGHSH, CDR2 LQKENI. CDR3 in amino acids: CASSPVWTGASYEQYF. The DNA of the CDR3 is TGTGCCAGCTCACCGGTCTGGACGGGAGCTTCGTACGAGCAGTACTTC. Based on the CDR3 plus reference TRBV18 and TRBJ2-7, the full variable domain is NAGVMQNPRHLVRRRGQEARLRCSPMKGHSHVYWYRQLPEEGLKFMVYLQKENIIDESGMPKERFSAEFPKEGPSILRIQQVVRGDSAAYFCASSPVWTGASYEQYFGPGTRLTVT.

This sequence joins TRBV19 and TRBJ1-5; D possibly corresponds to TRBD1 (5 bases). Germline-derived CDR1 and CDR2 are LNHDA and SQIVND (reference sequence). The CDR3 is made up of 15 amino acids. The V gene lost 3 bases and the J gene lost 0 bases, with 9 bases spanning the gap. CDR3 amino acids: CASSMAGGSNQPQHF. CDR3 DNA sequence: TGTGCCAGTAGTATGGCCGGGGGTAGCAATCAGCCCCAGCATTTT.

CDR3 loop: CASSRRQAILETQYF. The CDR3 region has the DNA TGTGCCAGCAGCCGAAGACAGGCGATTTTGGAGACCCAGTACTTC. The V and J genes are TRBV7-6 and TRBJ2-5; TRBD1 might be the D (6 bases). V was shortened by 5 bases and J by 5 bases, with 18 bases between the two germline ends. CDR3 length: 15 amino acids. CDR1 is SGHVS and CDR2 is FNYEAQ in the germline V gene.

The rearrangement joins TRBV28 to TRBJ1-5; TRBD1 is a possible D gene (5 bases). CDR1 and CDR2 (germline): MDHEN, SYDVKM. This CDR3 comprises 14 residues. V was trimmed by 4 bases and J by 4 bases, leaving 11 bases between them. The CDR3 spells CASSSRDENQPQHF. CDR3 DNA sequence: TGTGCCAGCAGTTCACGGGACGAAAATCAGCCCCAGCATTTT.

V and J are TRBV5-1 and TRBJ2-7, with D perhaps TRBD2 (5 bases). Trimming shortened V by 4 bases and J by 1 base, and 12 bases separated the two germline ends. This CDR3 has 14 amino acids. Germline loops: CDR1 SGHRS, CDR2 YFSETQ. CDR3 in DNA: TGCGCCAGCAGCGCGGGCCCGGTATCCTACGAGCAGTACTTC. It yields the protein CASSAGPVSYEQYF.

The chain combines TRBV6-1 with TRBJ1-3, with TRBD1 as a possible D gene (5 bases). This CDR3 has 16 amino acids. Germline V gene lookup returns CDR1 MNHNS and CDR2 SASEGT. V dropped 0 bases and J dropped 2 bases, with 11 bases sitting between them. CDR3 loop: CASSEARGSTGNTIYF. The CDR3 bases are TGTGCCAGCAGTGAAGCGCGGGGGTCAACTGGAAACACCATATATTTT.

V gene TRBV9 combines with J gene TRBJ1-2; TRBD1 matches at 8 bases. Per germline, CDR1 SGDLS and CDR2 YYNGEE. After removal of 0 bases from V and 7 bases from J, the junction contained 5 bases not matched to a gene. The CDR3 contains 14 residues. CDR3 loop: CASSVEGTGGGYTF. The CDR3 DNA reads as TGTGCCAGCAGCGTAGAAGGCACAGGGGGTGGCTACACCTTC. The full variable domain, in which reference TRBV9 and TRBJ1-2 provide the parts outside the CDR3, is DSGVTQTPKHLITATGQRVTLRCSPRSGDLSVYWYQQSLDQGLQFLIQYYNGEERAKGNILERFSAQQFPDLHSELNLSSLELGDSALYFCASSVEGTGGGYTFGSGTRLTVV.

A single count supports this clone. J is TRBJ2-1 and V is TRBV7-2, with D tentatively TRBD1 (5 bases). Trimming took off 4 bases at V and 13 bases at J, with 14 bases between the two ends. Germline lookup yields CDR1 SGHTA and CDR2 FQGNSA. CDR3 size: 12 residues. The CDR3 bases are TGTGCCAGCAGCTCCACAGGAGACGAACAGTTCTTC. It translates to CASSSTGDEQFF. Together with reference TRBV7-2 and TRBJ2-1, the CDR3 gives the full variable domain: GAGVSQSPSNKVTEKGKDVELRCDPISGHTALYWYRQSLGQGLEFLIYFQGNSAPDKSGLPSDRFSAERTGGSVSTLTIQRTQQEDSAVYLCASSSTGDEQFFGPGTRLTVL.

The chain uses TRBV7-8 and TRBJ2-1; 12 bases are shared with TRBD2. The CDR3 extends over 15 amino acids. The germline V gene has CDR1 SGHVS and CDR2 FQNEAQ. V shed 6 bases, J shed 8 bases, and the junction held 8 bases outside the gene matches. In DNA, the CDR3 is TGTGCCAGCAGACCCCGACTAGCGGGAGACCATGAGCAGTTCTTC. Its translation: CASRPRLAGDHEQFF.